The 5 T cell receptor beta chains reported below all come from one sample, sequenced in a study of blood T cell repertoires in COVID-19 (dated by TCRdb to 2019 to 2021). The protocol used for the library was the immunoSEQ multiplex PCR assay. The source is immuneACCESS, and TCRdb retained only in-frame sequences with V and J called. Part of the clones is not carried over; for the studies checked, unresolved V genes explain less than half of this, and the remainder is unexplained. This sample lists 35,000 to 40,000 clones; more than 75% were detected once. Roughly 15% of the sample is held by the ten biggest clonotypes. The sequencing input was peripheral blood. The receptors derive from a man aged 50-59 years with active or convalescent COVID-19.

The chain couples TRBV19 to TRBJ1-2; 7 nucleotides align to TRBD1. Germline-derived CDR1 and CDR2 are LNHDA and SQIVND (reference sequence). Unmatched junction bases numbered 5, after V lost 6 bases and J lost 4 bases. CDR3 length equals 13 residues. This chain's CDR3 is CASRLQGLYGYTF. CDR3 bases: TGTGCCAGTAGGCTACAGGGGCTCTATGGCTACACCTTC.

J is TRBJ2-2 and V is TRBV28, with 10 bases that match TRBD2. Per germline, CDR1 MDHEN and CDR2 SYDVKM. The CDR3 spans 15 residues. The trim removed 2 bases at V and 5 bases at J, leaving 2 bases unmatched. CDR3 in amino acids: CASSLLSGGTGELFF. The CDR3 DNA reads TGTGCCAGCAGTTTACTTAGCGGGGGGACCGGGGAGCTGTTTTTT.

V usage is TRBV6-5 and J usage is TRBJ2-7; tentative D call: TRBD2 (6 bases). Trimming stripped 6 bases from V and 3 bases from J, with 12 bases between. Germline V CDR1 and CDR2: MNHEY, SVGAGI. The CDR3 sequence is 13 residues long. The CDR3 spells CASSDGRGYEQYF. The CDR3 region has the DNA TGTGCCAGCAGCGATGGGCGGGGCTACGAGCAGTACTTC.

This clone came up once. The chain's CDR3 is CASREGQGIGNTIYF. The CDR3 nucleotides are TGTGCCAGCAGGGAAGGACAGGGAATTGGAAACACCATATATTTT. This chain uses TRBV3-1 (or the pseudogene TRBV3-2) with TRBJ1-3; 8 bases line up with TRBD1. Germline CDR1 and CDR2: LGHDT and YNNKEL (reference sequence). The CDR3 sequence is 15 residues long. J was trimmed by 3 bases and V by 6 bases; bases with no gene match: 7.

In this sample, this clone turned up once. The chain recombines TRBV5-1 with TRBJ1-1, with 10 bases matching TRBD1. This CDR3 region has 14 residues. Germline CDR1 and CDR2: SGHRS and YFSETQ. With V trimmed by 3 bases and J by 5 bases, 4 bases remained unmatched. Here the CDR3 DNA reads TGCGCCAGCAGCTCCGGGACAGGGGTTACTGAAGCTTTCTTT. This encodes CASSSGTGVTEAFF.